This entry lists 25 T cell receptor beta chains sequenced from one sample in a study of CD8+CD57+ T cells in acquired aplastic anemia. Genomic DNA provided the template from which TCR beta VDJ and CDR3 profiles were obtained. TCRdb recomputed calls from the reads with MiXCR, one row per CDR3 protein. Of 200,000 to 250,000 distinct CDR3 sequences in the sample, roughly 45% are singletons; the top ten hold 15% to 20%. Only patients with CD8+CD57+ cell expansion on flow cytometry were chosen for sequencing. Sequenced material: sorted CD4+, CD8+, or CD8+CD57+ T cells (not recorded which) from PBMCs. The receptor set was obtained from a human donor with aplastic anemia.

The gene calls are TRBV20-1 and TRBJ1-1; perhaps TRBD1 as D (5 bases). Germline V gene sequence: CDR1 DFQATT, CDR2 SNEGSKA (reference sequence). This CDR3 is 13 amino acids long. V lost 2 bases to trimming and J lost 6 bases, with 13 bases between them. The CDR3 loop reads CSARRVQGSEAFF. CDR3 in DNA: TGCAGTGCTAGAAGGGTCCAGGGCTCTGAAGCTTTCTTT.

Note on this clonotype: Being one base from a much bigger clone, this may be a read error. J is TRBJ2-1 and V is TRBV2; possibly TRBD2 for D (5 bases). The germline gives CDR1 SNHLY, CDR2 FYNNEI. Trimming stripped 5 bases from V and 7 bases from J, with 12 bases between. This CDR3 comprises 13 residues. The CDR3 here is CASSSASTNEQFF. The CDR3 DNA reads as TGTGCCAGCAGTTCGGCTAGCACGAATGAGCAGTTCTTC.

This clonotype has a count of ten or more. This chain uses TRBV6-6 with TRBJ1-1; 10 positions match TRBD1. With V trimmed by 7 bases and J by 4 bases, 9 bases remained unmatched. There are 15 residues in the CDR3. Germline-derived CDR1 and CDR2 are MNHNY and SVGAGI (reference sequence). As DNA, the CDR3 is TGTGCCAGCACCCCGGGGACAGGGGTGGGCACTGAAGCTTTCTTT. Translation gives CASTPGTGVGTEAFF.

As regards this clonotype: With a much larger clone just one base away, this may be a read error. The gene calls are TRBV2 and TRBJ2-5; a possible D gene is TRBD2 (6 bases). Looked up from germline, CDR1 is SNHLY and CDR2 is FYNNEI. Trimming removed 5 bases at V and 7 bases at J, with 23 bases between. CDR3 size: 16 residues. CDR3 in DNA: TGTGCCAGCAGTCAATCCACTACTAGCAGGGCGCGGACCCAGTACTTC. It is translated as CASSQSTTSRARTQYF.

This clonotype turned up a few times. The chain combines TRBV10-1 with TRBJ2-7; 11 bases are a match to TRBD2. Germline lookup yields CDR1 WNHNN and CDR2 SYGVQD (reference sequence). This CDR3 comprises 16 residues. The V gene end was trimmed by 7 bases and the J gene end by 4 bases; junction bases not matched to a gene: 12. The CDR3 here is CASMEKTSGEWYEQYF. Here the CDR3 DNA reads TGCGCCAGCATGGAGAAGACTAGCGGGGAATGGTACGAGCAGTACTTC.

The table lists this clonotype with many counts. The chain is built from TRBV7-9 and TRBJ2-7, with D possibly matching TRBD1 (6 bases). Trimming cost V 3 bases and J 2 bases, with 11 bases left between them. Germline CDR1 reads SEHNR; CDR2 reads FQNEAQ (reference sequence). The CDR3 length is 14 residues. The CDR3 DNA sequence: TGTGCCAGCAGCTTTCAGGGGAGCGCCTACGAGCAGTACTTC. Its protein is CASSFQGSAYEQYF.

For the CDR3, the DNA is TGTGCCAGCAGCCAAGAAATAGCGGCTTCCTACGAGCAGTACTTC. Translated, it gives CASSQEIAASYEQYF. This chain links TRBV14 with TRBJ2-7; TRBD2 might be the D (6 bases). Trimming removed 0 bases from V and 1 base from J, with 10 bases in between. Germline-derived CDR1 and CDR2 are SGHDN and FVKESK. The length of the CDR3 is 15 residues.

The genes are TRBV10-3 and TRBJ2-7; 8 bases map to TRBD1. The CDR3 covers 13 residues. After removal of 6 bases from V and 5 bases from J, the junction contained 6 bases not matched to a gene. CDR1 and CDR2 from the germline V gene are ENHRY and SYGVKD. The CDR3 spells CAIRGTGVDEQYF. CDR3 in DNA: TGTGCCATCAGGGGGACAGGCGTGGACGAGCAGTACTTC.

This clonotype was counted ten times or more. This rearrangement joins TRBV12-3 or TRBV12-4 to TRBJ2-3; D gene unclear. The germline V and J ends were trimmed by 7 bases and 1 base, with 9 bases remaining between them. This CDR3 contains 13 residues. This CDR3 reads CASKPYRTDTQYF. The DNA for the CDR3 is TGTGCCAGCAAACCGTACCGCACAGATACGCAGTATTTT.

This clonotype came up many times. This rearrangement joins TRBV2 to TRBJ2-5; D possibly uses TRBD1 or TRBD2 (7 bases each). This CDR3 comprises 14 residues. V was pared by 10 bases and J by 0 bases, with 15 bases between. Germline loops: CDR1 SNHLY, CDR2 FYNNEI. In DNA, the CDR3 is TGTGCCACCAGACAGGGAGGGTACCAAGAGACCCAGTACTTC. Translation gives CATRQGGYQETQYF. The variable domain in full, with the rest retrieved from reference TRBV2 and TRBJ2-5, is EPEVTQTPSHQVTQMGQEVILRCVPISNHLYFYWYRQILGQKVEFLVSFYNNEISEKSEIFDDQFSVERPDGSNFTLKIRSTKLEDSAMYFCATRQGGYQETQYFGPGTRLLVL.

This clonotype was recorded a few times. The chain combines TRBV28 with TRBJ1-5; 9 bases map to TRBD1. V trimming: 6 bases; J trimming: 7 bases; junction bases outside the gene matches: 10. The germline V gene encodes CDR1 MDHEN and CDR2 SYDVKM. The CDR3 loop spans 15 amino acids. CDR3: CASRAPGQGLQPQHF. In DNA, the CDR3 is TGTGCCAGCAGAGCGCCGGGACAGGGTTTGCAGCCCCAGCATTTT.

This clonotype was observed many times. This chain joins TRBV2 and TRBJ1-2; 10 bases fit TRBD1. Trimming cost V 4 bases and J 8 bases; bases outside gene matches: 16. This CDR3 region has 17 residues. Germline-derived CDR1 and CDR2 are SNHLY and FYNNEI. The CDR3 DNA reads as TGTGCCAGCAGTGGCCGTGGGGGGACAGGGGAATCTCGGGGCTACACCTTC. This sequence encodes CASSGRGGTGESRGYTF.

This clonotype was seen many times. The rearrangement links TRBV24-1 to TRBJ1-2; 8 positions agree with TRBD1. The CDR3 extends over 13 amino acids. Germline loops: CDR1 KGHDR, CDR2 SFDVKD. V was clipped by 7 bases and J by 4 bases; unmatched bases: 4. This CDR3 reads CATSAGGGYGYTF. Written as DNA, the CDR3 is TGTGCCACCAGCGCAGGGGGCGGCTATGGCTACACCTTC.

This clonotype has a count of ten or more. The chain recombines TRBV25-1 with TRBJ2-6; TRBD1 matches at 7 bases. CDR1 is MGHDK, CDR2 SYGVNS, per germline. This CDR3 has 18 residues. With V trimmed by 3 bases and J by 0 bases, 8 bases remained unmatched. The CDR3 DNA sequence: TGTGCCAGCAGTGAGGTGACAGGGAAGCACTCTGGGGCCAACGTCCTGACTTTC. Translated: CASSEVTGKHSGANVLTF.

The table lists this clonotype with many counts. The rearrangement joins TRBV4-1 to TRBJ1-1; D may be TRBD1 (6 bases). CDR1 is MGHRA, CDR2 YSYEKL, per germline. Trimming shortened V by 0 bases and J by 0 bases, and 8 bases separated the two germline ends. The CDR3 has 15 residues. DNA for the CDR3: TGCGCCAGCAGCCAAGAGGGGGCGGTGAACACTGAAGCTTTCTTT. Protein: CASSQEGAVNTEAFF.

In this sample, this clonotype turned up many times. The CDR3 sequence is CASSLRQGGRLGQYF. DNA for the CDR3: TGTGCCAGCAGTTTACGACAGGGGGGACGTCTTGGGCAGTATTTT. This chain uses TRBV6-5 with TRBJ2-3, with 9 bases fitting TRBD1. The germline CDR1 and CDR2 sequences are MNHEY and SVGAGI. The CDR3 contains 15 residues. Trimming cost V 4 bases and J 11 bases; bases outside gene matches: 13.

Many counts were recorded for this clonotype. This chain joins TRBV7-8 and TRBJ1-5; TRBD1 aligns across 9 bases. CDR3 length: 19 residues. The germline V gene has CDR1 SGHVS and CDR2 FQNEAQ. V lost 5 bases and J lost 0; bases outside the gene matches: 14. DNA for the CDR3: TGTGCCAGCAGCATTCAATCGGGACAGGGTCTGATTAGCAATCAGCCCCAGCATTTT. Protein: CASSIQSGQGLISNQPQHF.

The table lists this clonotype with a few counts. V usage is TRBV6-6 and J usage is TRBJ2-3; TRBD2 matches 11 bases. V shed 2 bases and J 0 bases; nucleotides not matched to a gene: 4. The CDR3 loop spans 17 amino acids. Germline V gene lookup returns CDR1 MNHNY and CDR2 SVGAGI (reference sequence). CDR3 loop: CASSYGASGGSTDTQYF. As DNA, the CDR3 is TGTGCCAGCAGTTACGGGGCTAGCGGGGGGAGCACAGATACGCAGTATTTT.

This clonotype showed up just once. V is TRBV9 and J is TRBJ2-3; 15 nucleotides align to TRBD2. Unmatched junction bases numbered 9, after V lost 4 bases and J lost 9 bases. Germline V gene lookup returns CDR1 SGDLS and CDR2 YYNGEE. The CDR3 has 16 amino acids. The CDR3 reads CASSPGLAGGGGTQYF. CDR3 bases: TGTGCCAGCAGCCCGGGACTAGCGGGGGGAGGAGGGACGCAGTATTTT.

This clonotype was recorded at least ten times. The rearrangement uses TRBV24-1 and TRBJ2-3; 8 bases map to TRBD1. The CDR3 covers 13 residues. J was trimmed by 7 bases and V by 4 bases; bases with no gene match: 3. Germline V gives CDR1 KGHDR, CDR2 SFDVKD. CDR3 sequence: CATSEAGGYTQYF. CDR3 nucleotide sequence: TGTGCCACCAGTGAGGCAGGGGGCTATACGCAGTATTTT.

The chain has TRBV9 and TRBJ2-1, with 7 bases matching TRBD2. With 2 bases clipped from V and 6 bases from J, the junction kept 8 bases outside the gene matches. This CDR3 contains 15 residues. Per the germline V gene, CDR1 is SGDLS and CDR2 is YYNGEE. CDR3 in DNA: TGTGCCAGCAGCGTTGCGGGACTACCTCCCAATGAGCAGTTCTTC. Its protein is CASSVAGLPPNEQFF. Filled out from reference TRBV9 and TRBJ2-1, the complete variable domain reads DSGVTQTPKHLITATGQRVTLRCSPRSGDLSVYWYQQSLDQGLQFLIQYYNGEERAKGNILERFSAQQFPDLHSELNLSSLELGDSALYFCASSVAGLPPNEQFFGPGTRLTVL.

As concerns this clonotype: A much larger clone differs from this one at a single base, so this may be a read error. CDR3 nucleotide sequence: TGTGCCAGCAGCCAAGATAGCAGGGGGGGCACTGAAGCTTTCTTT. Protein product: CASSQDSRGGTEAFF. V is TRBV4-2 and J is TRBJ1-1; 7 bases are shared with TRBD1. The length of the CDR3 is 15 residues. The V gene end was trimmed by 0 bases and the J gene end by 4 bases; junction bases not matched to a gene: 5. In germline, CDR1 is LGHNA, CDR2 YNFKEQ.

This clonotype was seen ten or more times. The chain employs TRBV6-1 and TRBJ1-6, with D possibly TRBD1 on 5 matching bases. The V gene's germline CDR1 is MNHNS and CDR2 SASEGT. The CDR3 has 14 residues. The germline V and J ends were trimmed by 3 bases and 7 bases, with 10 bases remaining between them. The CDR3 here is CASSDGTANSPLHF. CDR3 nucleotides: TGTGCCAGCAGTGATGGGACTGCCAATTCACCCCTCCACTTT.

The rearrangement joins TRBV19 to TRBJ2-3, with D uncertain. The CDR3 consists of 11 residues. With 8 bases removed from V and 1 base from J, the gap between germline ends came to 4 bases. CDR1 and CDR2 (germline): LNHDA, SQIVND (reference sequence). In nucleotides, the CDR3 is TGTGCCAGTGCGGGCACAGATACGCAGTATTTT. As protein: CASAGTDTQYF.

CDR3 protein: CASSTTGHSYEQYF. CDR3 sequence (DNA): TGTGCCAGTAGCACTACGGGACACTCCTACGAGCAGTACTTC. The gene calls are TRBV19 and TRBJ2-7, with D tentatively TRBD1 (6 bases). Trimming removed 6 bases at V and 0 bases at J, with 12 bases between. The CDR3 sequence is 14 residues long. Germline values: CDR1 LNHDA, CDR2 SQIVND (reference sequence).